These 17 T cell receptor beta chains came from one sample sequenced in a study of T cell responses to AZD1222 COVID-19 vaccine. TCRdb keeps only in-frame clones here, not all; method: immunoSEQ multiplex PCR. The sample consists of roughly 110,000 clones, about 85% of them appearing once. Source: peripheral blood, taken 28 days after the second AZD1222 dose. The source of these receptors is an adult who received the AZD1222 COVID-19 vaccine.

J is TRBJ2-3 and V is TRBV24-1; the D gene is possibly TRBD2 (6 bases). V was trimmed by 10 bases and J by 1 base, leaving 14 bases between them. This CDR3 region has 14 residues. Germline values: CDR1 KGHDR, CDR2 SFDVKD. The CDR3 DNA sequence: TGTGCCACAAGAGGAGGGCTCGGCACAGATACGCAGTATTTT. The encoded protein is CATRGGLGTDTQYF.

The chain employs TRBV4-2 and TRBJ1-5, with D perhaps matching TRBD1 (5 bases). Per germline, CDR1 LGHNA and CDR2 YNFKEQ. CDR3 length equals 18 residues. V lost 3 bases, J lost 2 bases, and 20 bases lay in between. The CDR3: CASSQAPHGDGGNQPQHF. The CDR3, as DNA: TGTGCCAGCAGCCAGGCCCCACACGGGGACGGGGGCAATCAGCCCCAGCATTTT.

V usage is TRBV18 and J usage is TRBJ2-1; a possible D gene is TRBD2 (5 bases). The CDR3 is 11 amino acids. Germline V gene data show CDR1 as KGHSH and CDR2 as LQKENI. The ends were cut back, 6 bases at V and 8 bases at J, with 8 bases in the middle. The CDR3 sequence is CASSSGDEQFF. In DNA, the CDR3 is TGTGCCAGCTCCAGCGGAGATGAGCAGTTCTTC.

The rearrangement joins TRBV6-1 to TRBJ1-5, with 7 bases matching TRBD1. V trimming: 2 bases; J trimming: 3 bases; junction bases outside the gene matches: 4. Germline V gives CDR1 MNHNS, CDR2 SASEGT. The CDR3 runs 15 residues. Written as DNA, the CDR3 is TGTGCCAGCAGTGAATTACAGGGGTTCAATCAGCCCCAGCATTTT. It encodes CASSELQGFNQPQHF.

The chain combines TRBV7-9 with TRBJ2-2, with D unresolved. The CDR3 contains 18 residues. V was cut by 1 base and J by 0 bases, with 15 bases left in between. The germline gives CDR1 SEHNR, CDR2 FQNEAQ (reference sequence). CDR3 in amino acids: CASSLEDGTLSNTGELFF. The CDR3 DNA reads as TGTGCCAGCAGCTTAGAGGACGGTACACTTTCGAACACCGGGGAGCTGTTTTTT.

The chain joins TRBV2 to TRBJ1-5; a possible D gene is TRBD1 (5 bases). The germline V gene has CDR1 SNHLY and CDR2 FYNNEI. There are 15 residues in the CDR3. Trimming took 5 bases from V and 0 from J, leaving 11 bases between them. The CDR3: CASSLLDSSNQPQHF. CDR3 DNA sequence: TGTGCCAGCAGTCTGCTCGACAGTAGCAATCAGCCCCAGCATTTT.

CDR3 in amino acids: CASSPTPGFNEQFF. The CDR3, as DNA: TGTGCCAGCAGCCCCACTCCCGGGTTCAATGAGCAGTTCTTC. The chain couples TRBV11-2 to TRBJ2-1; D gene unclear. Germline CDR1 SGHAT, CDR2 FQNNGV. The V end lost 5 bases, the J end lost 6 bases, and 14 bases lay between the germline ends. The CDR3 loop spans 14 amino acids.

In DNA form, the CDR3 reads TGCGCCAGCAGCTTGGCCGTGGGTATTGACACCATATATTTT. Translation: CASSLAVGIDTIYF. V and J are TRBV5-1 and TRBJ1-3; no definite D call. Trimming removed 0 bases at V and 8 bases at J, with 12 bases between. Germline loops: CDR1 SGHRS, CDR2 YFSETQ. The CDR3 consists of 14 residues.

V gene TRBV19 combines with J gene TRBJ1-6; D is ambiguous. Germline V gene data show CDR1 as LNHDA and CDR2 as SQIVND (reference sequence). V was pared by 6 bases and J by 6 bases, with 12 bases between. The CDR3 sequence is 14 residues long. CDR3 protein: CASREGAGNSPLHF. For the CDR3, the DNA is TGTGCCAGTAGAGAAGGCGCGGGTAATTCACCCCTCCACTTT.

The chain has TRBV9 and TRBJ1-2, with D unclear. Trimming removed 2 bases at V and 4 bases at J, with 18 bases between. The CDR3 contains 16 residues. Germline-derived CDR1 and CDR2 are SGDLS and YYNGEE. CDR3 bases: TGTGCCAGCAGCGTCGACCCAACTACAGAGACCTATGGCTACACCTTC. Its translation is CASSVDPTTETYGYTF.

This chain connects TRBV7-9 to TRBJ2-7, with 8 bases lining up with TRBD1. The CDR3 sequence is 14 residues long. The germline V gene has CDR1 SEHNR and CDR2 FQNEAQ (reference sequence). V shed 4 bases, J shed 3 bases, and the junction held 5 bases outside the gene matches. The CDR3 coding sequence is TGTGCCAGCAGCTCAAGACAGGGGAACTACGAGCAGTACTTC. This encodes CASSSRQGNYEQYF.

The chain recombines TRBV27 with TRBJ1-1; D uncertain. The ends were cut back, 3 bases at V and 0 bases at J, with 11 bases in the middle. The germline V gene encodes CDR1 MNHEY and CDR2 SMNVEV (reference sequence). This CDR3 has 15 amino acids. For the CDR3, the DNA is TGTGCCAGCAGTTTTTCTGTTTTAATGAACACTGAAGCTTTCTTT. This codes for CASSFSVLMNTEAFF.

J is TRBJ2-2 and V is TRBV19; 8 bases align to TRBD2. From germline, CDR1 is LNHDA and CDR2 SQIVND (reference sequence). Unmatched junction bases numbered 7, after V lost 7 bases and J lost 3 bases. The CDR3 is made up of 15 amino acids. CDR3 region: CASIYAGGYTGELFF. CDR3 DNA: TGTGCCAGTATCTATGCGGGGGGATACACCGGGGAGCTGTTTTTT.

The chain combines TRBV18 with TRBJ1-1, with a possible D match to TRBD1 (5 bases). The CDR3 is 13 residues long. Germline V gene data show CDR1 as KGHSH and CDR2 as LQKENI. Trimming took off 8 bases at V and 3 bases at J, with 13 bases between the two ends. This CDR3 reads CASVSGLHTEAFF. The DNA for the CDR3 is TGTGCCAGCGTTTCGGGACTACACACTGAAGCTTTCTTT.

This chain connects TRBV3-1 (or the pseudogene TRBV3-2) to TRBJ2-3; the D is unclear. This CDR3 comprises 13 residues. Trimming shortened V by 3 bases and J by 3 bases, and 7 bases separated the two germline ends. CDR1 LGHDT and CDR2 YNNKEL come from the germline V gene (reference sequence). In DNA form, the CDR3 reads TGTGCCAGCAGCCACACAGTAACAGATACGCAGTATTTT. Translating gives CASSHTVTDTQYF.

The CDR3 protein is CASGFQLTGLNSYEQYF. The CDR3 bases are TGTGCTAGTGGTTTCCAACTAACGGGACTCAACTCGTACGAGCAGTACTTC. This chain links TRBV12-5 with TRBJ2-7, with a possible D match to TRBD2 (6 bases). The V gene's germline CDR1 is LGHNT and CDR2 FRNRAP. Trimming took off 3 bases at V and 4 bases at J, with 22 bases between the two ends. This CDR3 is built from 17 residues.

V gene TRBV6-5 combines with J gene TRBJ2-7; D remains unclear. The germline V gene encodes CDR1 MNHEY and CDR2 SVGAGI. The V end lost 0 bases, the J end lost 3 bases, and 12 bases lay between the germline ends. The CDR3 runs 15 residues. In DNA form, the CDR3 reads TGTGCCAGCAGTTACTCTCCAGACCGCAGCTACGAGCAGTACTTC. Amino acids: CASSYSPDRSYEQYF.